This T cell receptor (beta chain) was obtained from a study of T cell repertoires in cytomegalovirus infection. Comment on this clonotype: Antigen: not known.

TCRdb processed the reads anew with MiXCR; each CDR3 protein has one entry. The sample has some 270,000 distinct CDR3 sequences, around 20% seen once. The TCR comes from a human donor in good health (CMV status not recorded). Some clones in this sample may be carry-over from other donors' samples. Sequenced here: cultured PBMCs, sampled from culture after CMV antigen stimulation.

Here the CDR3 reads CASSPGTSGSPTYNEQFF. Written as DNA, the CDR3 is TGTGCCAGCAGCCCAGGGACTAGCGGGAGTCCCACCTACAATGAGCAGTTCTTC. The chain combines TRBV4-2 with TRBJ2-1, with 14 bases that match TRBD2. Germline V gene data show CDR1 as LGHNA and CDR2 as YNFKEQ. With 4 bases clipped from V and 2 bases from J, the junction kept 7 bases outside the gene matches. This CDR3 is 18 amino acids long.